Sequencing of this T cell receptor (beta chain) was carried out in a study of cytomegalovirus exposure and HLA in healthy donors. 60 Vbeta and 13 Jbeta primers were used in PCR. Using immunoSEQ multiplex PCR, the repertoire was profiled, and TCRdb retains in-frame clones only, with some absent. Of 150,000 to 160,000 clones in the sample, more than 75% were seen once. The source is a man under 40 in good health and CMV-seropositive. The sequencing input was PBMCs.

DNA of the CDR3: TGTGCCAGCAACAGGGCGAACACCGGGGAGCTGTTTTTT. Protein: CASNRANTGELFF. The chain couples TRBV9 to TRBJ2-2; TRBD1 is a possible D gene (6 bases). The germline V and J ends were trimmed by 6 bases and 0 bases, with 6 bases remaining between them. The CDR3 runs 13 residues. Germline-derived CDR1 and CDR2 are SGDLS and YYNGEE.